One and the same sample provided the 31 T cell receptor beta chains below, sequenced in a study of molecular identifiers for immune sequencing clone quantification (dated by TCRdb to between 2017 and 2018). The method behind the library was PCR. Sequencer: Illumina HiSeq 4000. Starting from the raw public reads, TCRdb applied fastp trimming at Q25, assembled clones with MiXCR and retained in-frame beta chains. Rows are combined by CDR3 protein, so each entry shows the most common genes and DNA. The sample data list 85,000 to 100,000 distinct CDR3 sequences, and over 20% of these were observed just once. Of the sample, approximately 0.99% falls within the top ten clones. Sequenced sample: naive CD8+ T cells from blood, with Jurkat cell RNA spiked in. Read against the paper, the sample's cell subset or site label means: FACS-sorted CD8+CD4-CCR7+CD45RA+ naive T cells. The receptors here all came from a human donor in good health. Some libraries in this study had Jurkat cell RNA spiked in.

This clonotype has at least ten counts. The CDR3 reads CASSFPARAYEQYF. DNA for the CDR3: TGTGCCAGCAGCTTCCCGGCCAGGGCTTACGAGCAGTACTTC. The rearrangement links TRBV7-9 to TRBJ2-7; perhaps TRBD1 as D (5 bases). The CDR3 runs 14 residues. V was shortened by 3 bases and J by 4 bases, with 13 bases between the two germline ends. The germline V gene encodes CDR1 SEHNR and CDR2 FQNEAQ (reference sequence).

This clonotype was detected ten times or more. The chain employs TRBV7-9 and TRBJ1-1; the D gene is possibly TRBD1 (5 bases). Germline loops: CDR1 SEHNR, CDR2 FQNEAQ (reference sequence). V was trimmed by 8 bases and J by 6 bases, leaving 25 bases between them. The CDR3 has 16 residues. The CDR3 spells CASVDGGYKLDAEAFF. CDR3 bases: TGTGCCAGCGTCGATGGGGGGTACAAGCTCGACGCTGAAGCTTTCTTT.

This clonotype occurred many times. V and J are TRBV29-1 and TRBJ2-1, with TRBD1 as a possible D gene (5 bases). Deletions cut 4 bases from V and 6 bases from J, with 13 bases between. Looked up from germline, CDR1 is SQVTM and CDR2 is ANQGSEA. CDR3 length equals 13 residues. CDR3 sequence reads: CSVVGRAINEQFF. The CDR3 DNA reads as TGCAGCGTTGTTGGCAGGGCCATCAATGAGCAGTTCTTC.

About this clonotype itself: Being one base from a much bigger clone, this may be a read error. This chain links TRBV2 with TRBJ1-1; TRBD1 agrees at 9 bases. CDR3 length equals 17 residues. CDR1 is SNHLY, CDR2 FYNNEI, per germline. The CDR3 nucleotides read TGTGCCCGCAGTCAAGGGACAGGGAATTCTGTGAACACTGAAGCTTTCTTT. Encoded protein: CARSQGTGNSVNTEAFF. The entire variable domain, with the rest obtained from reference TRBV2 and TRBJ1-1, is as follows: EPEVTQTPSHQVTQMGQEVILRCVPISNHLYFYWYRQILGQKVEFLVSFYNNEISEKSEIFDDQFSVERPDGSNFTLKIRSTKLEDSAMYFCARSQGTGNSVNTEAFFGQGTRLTVV.

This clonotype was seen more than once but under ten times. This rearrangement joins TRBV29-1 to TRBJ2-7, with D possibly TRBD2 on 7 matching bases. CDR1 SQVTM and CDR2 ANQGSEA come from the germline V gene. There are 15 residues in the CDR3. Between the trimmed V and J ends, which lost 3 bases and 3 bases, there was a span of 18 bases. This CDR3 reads CSVEELGGGDYEQYF. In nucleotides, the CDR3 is TGCAGCGTTGAGGAACTAGGAGGGGGGGACTACGAGCAGTACTTC.

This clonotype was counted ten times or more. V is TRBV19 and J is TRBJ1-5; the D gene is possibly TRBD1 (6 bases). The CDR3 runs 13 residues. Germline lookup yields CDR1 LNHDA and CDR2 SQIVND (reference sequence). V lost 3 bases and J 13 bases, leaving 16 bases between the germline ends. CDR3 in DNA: TGTGCCAGTAGTATTAATCAGGGGATCCGTCAGCATTTT. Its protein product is CASSINQGIRQHF. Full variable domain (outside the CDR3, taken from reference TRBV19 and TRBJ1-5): DGGITQSPKYLFRKEGQNVTLSCEQNLNHDAMYWYRQDPGQGLRLIYYSQIVNDFQKGDIAEGYSVSREKKESFPLTVTSAQKNPTAFYLCASSINQGIRQHFGDGTRLSIL.

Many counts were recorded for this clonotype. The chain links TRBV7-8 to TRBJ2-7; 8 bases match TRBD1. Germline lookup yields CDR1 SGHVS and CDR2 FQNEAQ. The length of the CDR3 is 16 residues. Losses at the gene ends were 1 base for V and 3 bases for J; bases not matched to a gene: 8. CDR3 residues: CASSLVPGTGGYEQYF. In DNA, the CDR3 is TGTGCCAGCAGCTTAGTGCCCGGGACAGGTGGCTACGAGCAGTACTTC.

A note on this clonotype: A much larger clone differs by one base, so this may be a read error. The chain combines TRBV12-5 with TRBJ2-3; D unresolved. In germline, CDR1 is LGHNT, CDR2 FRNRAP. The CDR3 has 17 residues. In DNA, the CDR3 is TGTGCTAGTGGTTTGGTACTGAGGCAGGAGAACACAGATACGCAGTGTTTT. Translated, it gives CASGLVLRQENTDTQCF. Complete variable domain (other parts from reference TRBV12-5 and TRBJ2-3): DARVTQTPRHKVTEMGQEVTMRCQPILGHNTVFWYRQTMMQGLELLAYFRNRAPLDDSGMPKDRFSAEMPDATLATLKIQPSEPRDSAVYFCASGLVLRQENTDTQCFGPGTRLTVL.

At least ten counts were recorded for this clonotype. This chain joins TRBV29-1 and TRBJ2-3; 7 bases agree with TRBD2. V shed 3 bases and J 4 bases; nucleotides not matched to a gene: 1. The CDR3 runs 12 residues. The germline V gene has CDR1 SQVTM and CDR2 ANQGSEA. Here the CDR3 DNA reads TGCAGCGTTGACGCGGGAGCAGATACGCAGTATTTT. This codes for CSVDAGADTQYF.

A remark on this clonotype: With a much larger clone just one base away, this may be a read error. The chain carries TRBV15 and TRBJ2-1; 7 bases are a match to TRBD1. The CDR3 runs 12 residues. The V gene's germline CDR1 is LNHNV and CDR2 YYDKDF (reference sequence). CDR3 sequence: CAASRDRAEQFF. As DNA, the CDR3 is TGTGCCGCCAGCAGAGACAGGGCTGAGCAGTTCTTC.

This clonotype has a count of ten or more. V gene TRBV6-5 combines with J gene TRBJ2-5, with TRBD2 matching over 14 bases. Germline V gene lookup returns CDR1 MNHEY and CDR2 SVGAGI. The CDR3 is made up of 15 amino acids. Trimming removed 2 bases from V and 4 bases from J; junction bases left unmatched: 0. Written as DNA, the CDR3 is TGTGCCAGCAGTTACGGGACTAGCGGGAGAGAGACCCAGTACTTC. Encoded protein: CASSYGTSGRETQYF.

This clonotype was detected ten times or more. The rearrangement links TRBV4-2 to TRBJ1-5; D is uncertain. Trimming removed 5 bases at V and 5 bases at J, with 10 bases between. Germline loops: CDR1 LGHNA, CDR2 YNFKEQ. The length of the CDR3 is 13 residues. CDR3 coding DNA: TGTGCCAGCAGCACCTTTACCCATCAGCCCCAGCATTTT. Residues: CASSTFTHQPQHF.

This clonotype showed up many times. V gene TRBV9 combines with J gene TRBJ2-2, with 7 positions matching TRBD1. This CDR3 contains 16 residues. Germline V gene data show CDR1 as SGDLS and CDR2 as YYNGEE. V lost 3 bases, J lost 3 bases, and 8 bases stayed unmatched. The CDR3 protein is CASSDKQGMDTGELFF. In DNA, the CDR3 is TGTGCCAGCAGCGATAAACAGGGGATGGACACCGGGGAGCTGTTTTTT.

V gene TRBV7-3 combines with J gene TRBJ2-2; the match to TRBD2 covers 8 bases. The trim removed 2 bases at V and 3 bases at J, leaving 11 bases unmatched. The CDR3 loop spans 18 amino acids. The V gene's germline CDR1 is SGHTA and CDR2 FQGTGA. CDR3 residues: CASSLRGTSFLDTGELFF. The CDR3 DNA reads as TGTGCCAGCAGCTTACGAGGGACTAGTTTCCTGGACACCGGGGAGCTGTTTTTT.

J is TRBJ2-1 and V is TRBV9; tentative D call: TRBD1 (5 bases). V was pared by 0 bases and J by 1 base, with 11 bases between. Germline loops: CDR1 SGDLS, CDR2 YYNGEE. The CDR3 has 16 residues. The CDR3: CASSVADSFSYNEQFF. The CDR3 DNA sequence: TGTGCCAGCAGCGTAGCCGACAGTTTTTCCTACAATGAGCAGTTCTTC.

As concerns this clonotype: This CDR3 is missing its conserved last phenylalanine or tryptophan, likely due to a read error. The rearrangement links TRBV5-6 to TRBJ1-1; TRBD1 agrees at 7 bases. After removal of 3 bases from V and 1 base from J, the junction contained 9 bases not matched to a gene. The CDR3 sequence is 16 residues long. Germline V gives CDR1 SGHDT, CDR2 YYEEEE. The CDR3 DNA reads TGTGCCAGCAGCTCCCGGAGGGGGCGCGGGAACACTGAAGCTTTCCTT. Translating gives CASSSRRGRGNTEAFL.

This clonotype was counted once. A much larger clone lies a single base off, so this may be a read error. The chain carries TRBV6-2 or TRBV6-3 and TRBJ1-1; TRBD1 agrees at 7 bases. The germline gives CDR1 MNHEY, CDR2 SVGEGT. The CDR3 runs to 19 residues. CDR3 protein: CASSYNRDRVLGMNTDAFF. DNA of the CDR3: TGTGCCAGCAGTTACAACCGTGACAGGGTTCTTGGTATGAACACTGATGCTTTCTTT.

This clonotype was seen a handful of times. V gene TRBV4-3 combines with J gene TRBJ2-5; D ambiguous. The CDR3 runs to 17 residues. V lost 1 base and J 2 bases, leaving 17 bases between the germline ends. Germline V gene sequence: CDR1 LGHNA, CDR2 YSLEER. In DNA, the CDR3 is TGCGCCAGCAGCCAAGGGATTGTCCAGATAAAACAAGAGACCCAGTACTTC. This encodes CASSQGIVQIKQETQYF.

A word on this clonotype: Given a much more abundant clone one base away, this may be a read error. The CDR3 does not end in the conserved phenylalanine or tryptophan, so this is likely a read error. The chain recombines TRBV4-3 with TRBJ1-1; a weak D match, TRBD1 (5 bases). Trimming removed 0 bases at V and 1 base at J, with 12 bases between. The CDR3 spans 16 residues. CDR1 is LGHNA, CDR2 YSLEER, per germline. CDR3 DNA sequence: TGCGCCAGCAGCCAAGAGTCTCGACAGACGAACACTGAAGCTTTCTCT. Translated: CASSQESRQTNTEAFS.

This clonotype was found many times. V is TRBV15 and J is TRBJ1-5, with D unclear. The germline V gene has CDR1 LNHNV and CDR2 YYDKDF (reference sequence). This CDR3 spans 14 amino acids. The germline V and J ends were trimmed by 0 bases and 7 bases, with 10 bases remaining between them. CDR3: CATSRDSVGQPQHF. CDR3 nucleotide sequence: TGTGCCACCAGCAGAGATTCGGTAGGGCAGCCCCAGCATTTT.

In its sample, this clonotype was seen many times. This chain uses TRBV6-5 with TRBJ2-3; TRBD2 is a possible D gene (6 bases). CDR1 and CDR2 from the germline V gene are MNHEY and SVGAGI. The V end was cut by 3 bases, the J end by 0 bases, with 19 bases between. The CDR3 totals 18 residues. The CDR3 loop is CASSYDRAGGPSTDTQYF. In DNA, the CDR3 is TGTGCCAGCAGTTATGACCGGGCAGGAGGGCCTAGCACAGATACGCAGTATTTT.

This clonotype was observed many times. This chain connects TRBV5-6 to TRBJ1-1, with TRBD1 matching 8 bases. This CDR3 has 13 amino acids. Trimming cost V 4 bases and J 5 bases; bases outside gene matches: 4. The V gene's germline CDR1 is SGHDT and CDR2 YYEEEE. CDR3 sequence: CASSATGVTEAFF. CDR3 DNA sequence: TGTGCCAGCAGCGCGACAGGGGTAACTGAAGCTTTCTTT.

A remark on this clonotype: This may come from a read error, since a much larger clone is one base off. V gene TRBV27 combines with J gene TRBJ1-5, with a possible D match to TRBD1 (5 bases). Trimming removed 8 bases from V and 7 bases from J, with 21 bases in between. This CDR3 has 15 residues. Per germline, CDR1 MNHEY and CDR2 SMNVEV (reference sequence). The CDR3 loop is CASGLKGPIKQPQHF. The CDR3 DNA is TGTGCCAGCGGATTGAAGGGACCGATCAAGCAGCCCCAGCATTTT.

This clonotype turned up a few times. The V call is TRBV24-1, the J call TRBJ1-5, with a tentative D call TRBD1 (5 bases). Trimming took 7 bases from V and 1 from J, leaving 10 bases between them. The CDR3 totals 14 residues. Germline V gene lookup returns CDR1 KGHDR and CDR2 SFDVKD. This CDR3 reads CATSRVRSNQPQHF. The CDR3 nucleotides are TGTGCCACCAGCAGGGTACGGAGCAATCAGCCCCAGCATTTT.

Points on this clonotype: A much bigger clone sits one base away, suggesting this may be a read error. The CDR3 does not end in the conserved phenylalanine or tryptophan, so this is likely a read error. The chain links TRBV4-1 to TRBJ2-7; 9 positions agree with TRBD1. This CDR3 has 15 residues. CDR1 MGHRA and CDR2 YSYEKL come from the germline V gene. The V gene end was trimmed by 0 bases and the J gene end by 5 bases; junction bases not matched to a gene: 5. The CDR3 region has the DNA TGCGCCAGCAGCCAAGACGGGACAGGGTATAACGAGCAGTACCTC. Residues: CASSQDGTGYNEQYL.

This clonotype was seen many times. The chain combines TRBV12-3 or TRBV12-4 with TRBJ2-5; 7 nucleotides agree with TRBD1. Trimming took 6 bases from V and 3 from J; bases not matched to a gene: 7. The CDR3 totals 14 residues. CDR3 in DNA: TGTGCCAGCAGGCCGACAGGGCCGAAAGAGACCCAGTACTTC. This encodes CASRPTGPKETQYF.

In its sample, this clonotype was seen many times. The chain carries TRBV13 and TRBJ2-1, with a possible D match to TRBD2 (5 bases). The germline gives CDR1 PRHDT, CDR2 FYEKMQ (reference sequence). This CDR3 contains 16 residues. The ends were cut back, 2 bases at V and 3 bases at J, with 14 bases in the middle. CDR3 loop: CASSLFAGPYYNEQFF. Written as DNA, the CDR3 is TGTGCCAGCAGCTTATTTGCGGGCCCCTACTACAATGAGCAGTTCTTC. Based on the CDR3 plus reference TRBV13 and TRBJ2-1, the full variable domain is AAGVIQSPRHLIKEKRETATLKCYPIPRHDTVYWYQQGPGQDPQFLISFYEKMQSDKGSIPDRFSAQQFSDYHSELNMSSLELGDSALYFCASSLFAGPYYNEQFFGPGTRLTVL.

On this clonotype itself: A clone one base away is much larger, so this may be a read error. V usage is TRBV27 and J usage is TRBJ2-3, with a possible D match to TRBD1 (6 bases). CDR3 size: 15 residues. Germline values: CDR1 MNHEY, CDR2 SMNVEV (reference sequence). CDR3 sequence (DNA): TGTGCCGGCAGTTCCAGTCGGGACAAAACAGATACGCAGTATTTT. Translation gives CAGSSSRDKTDTQYF.

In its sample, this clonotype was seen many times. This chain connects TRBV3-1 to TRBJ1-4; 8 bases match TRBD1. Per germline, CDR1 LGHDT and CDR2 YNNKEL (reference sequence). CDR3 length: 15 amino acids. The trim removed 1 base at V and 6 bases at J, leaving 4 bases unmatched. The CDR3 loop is CASSQVGTGDEKLFF. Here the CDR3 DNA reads TGTGCCAGCAGCCAAGTAGGGACAGGAGATGAAAAACTGTTTTTT.

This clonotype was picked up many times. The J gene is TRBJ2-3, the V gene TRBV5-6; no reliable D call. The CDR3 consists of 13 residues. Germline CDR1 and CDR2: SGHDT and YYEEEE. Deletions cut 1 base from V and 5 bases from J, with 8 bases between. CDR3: CASSLSDGDTQYF. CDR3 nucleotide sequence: TGTGCCAGCAGCTTGTCCGACGGAGATACGCAGTATTTT.

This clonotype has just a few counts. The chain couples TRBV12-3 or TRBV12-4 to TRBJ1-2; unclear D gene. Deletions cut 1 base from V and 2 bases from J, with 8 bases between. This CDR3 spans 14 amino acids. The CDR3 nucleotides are TGTGCCAGCAGTTTAGTTGCAGAGAACTATGGCTACACCTTC. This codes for CASSLVAENYGYTF.